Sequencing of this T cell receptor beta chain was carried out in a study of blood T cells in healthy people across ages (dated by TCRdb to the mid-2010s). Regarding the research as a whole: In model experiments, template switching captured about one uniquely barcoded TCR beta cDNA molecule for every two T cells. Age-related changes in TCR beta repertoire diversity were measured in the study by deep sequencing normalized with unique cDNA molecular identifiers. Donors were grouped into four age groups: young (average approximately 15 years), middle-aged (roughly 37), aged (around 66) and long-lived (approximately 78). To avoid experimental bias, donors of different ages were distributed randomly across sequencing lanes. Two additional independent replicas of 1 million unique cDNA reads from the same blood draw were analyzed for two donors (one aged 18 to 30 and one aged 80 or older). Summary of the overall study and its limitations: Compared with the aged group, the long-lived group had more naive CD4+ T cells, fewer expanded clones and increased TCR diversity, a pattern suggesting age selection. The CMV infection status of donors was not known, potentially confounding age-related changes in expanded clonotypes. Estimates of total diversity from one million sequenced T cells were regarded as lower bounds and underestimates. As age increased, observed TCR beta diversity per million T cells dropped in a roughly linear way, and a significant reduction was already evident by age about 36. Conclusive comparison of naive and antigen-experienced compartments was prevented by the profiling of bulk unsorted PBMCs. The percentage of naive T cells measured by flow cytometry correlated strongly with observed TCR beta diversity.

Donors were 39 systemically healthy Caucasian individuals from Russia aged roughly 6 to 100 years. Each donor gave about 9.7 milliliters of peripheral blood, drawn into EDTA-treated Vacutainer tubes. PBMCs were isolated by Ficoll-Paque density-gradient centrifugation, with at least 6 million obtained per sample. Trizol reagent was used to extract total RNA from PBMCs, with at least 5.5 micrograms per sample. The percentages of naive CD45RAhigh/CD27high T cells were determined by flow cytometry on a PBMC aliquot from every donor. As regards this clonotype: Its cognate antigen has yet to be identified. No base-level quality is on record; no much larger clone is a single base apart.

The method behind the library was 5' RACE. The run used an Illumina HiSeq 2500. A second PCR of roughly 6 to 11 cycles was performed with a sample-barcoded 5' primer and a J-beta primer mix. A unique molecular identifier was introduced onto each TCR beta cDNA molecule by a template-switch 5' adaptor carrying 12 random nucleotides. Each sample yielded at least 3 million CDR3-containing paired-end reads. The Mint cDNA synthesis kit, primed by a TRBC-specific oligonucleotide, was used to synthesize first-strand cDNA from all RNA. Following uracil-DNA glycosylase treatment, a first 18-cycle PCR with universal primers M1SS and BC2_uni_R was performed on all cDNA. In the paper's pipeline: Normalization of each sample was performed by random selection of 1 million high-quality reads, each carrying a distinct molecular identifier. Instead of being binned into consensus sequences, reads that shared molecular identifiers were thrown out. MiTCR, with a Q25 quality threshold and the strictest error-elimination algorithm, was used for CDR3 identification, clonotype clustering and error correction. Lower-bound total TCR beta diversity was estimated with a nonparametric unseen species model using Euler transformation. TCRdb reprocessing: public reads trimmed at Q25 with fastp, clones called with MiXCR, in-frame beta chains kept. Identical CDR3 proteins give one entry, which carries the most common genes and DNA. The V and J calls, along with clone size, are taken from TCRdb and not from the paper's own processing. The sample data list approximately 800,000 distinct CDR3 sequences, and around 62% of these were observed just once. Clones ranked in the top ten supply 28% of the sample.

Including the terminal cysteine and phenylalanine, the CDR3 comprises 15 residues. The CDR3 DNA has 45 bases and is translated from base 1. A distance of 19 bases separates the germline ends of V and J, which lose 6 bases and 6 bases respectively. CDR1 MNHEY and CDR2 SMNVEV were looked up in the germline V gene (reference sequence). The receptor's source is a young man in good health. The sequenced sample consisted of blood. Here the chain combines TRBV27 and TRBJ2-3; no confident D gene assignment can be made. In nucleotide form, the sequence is TGTGCCAGCAGACGGACGGTTTATGAGTGGGATACGCAGTATTTT. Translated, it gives CASRRTVYEWDTQYF.